These T cell receptor beta chains were read from a single sample in a study of identical twins. TCRdb ran MiXCR on the 5' RACE reads and lists one entry per CDR3 protein. This sample carries approximately 700,000 distinct CDR3 sequences, roughly 18% of them seen once, and the ten largest clones take less than 15%. These data were also filed under a second study, of T cells expressing NK-cell markers.

Sequencing was performed on PBMCs. These receptors all come from a woman between 18 and 29 years old in good health. Each CDR3 is given with its conserved first and last residue. The D gene is left open where the match is weak. Clone size is shown for a subset of rows, as once, few, many or a class of expanded clone.

clone size: -; D gene: -; V gene: TRBV7-2; J gene: TRBJ2-7; CDR3 protein: CASSFREGSYEQYF; CDR3 DNA: TGTGCCAGCAGCTTCAGAGAAGGGTCTTACGAGCAGTACTTC
clone size: few; D gene: -; V gene: TRBV5-1; J gene: TRBJ1-1; CDR3 protein: CASSYQHIRGYTEAFF; CDR3 DNA: TGCGCCAGCAGCTACCAACATATCAGGGGATACACTGAAGCTTTCTTT
clone size: few; D gene: TRBD2; V gene: TRBV5-1; J gene: TRBJ2-3; CDR3 protein: CASSGTSGSRMDTQYF; CDR3 DNA: TGCGCCAGCAGCGGGACTAGCGGGTCGAGAATGGATACGCAGTATTTT
clone size: -; D gene: -; V gene: TRBV7-8; J gene: TRBJ2-5; CDR3 protein: CASSLHLAETQYF; CDR3 DNA: TGTGCCAGCAGCTTACACTTGGCAGAGACCCAGTACTTC
clone size: few; D gene: -; V gene: TRBV20-1; J gene: TRBJ2-1; CDR3 protein: CSARLDFNEQFF; CDR3 DNA: TGCAGTGCCCGCCTCGATTTCAATGAGCAGTTCTTC
clone size: many; D gene: TRBD2; V gene: TRBV7-8; J gene: TRBJ2-3; CDR3 protein: CASSLWDYDSTDTQYF; CDR3 DNA: TGTGCCAGCAGCTTATGGGACTACGATAGCACAGATACGCAGTATTTT
clone size: few; D gene: -; V gene: TRBV6-1; J gene: TRBJ2-7; CDR3 protein: CASSRTGIAYEQYF; CDR3 DNA: TGTGCCAGCAGTCGTACAGGGATCGCCTACGAGCAGTACTTC
clone size: few; D gene: -; V gene: TRBV12-3/TRBV12-4; J gene: TRBJ1-1; CDR3 protein: CASSVGVINTEAFF; CDR3 DNA: TGTGCCAGCAGTGTAGGGGTAATAAACACTGAAGCTTTCTTT
clone size: -; D gene: TRBD1; V gene: TRBV27; J gene: TRBJ1-5; CDR3 protein: CASRGKDRRGNQPQHF; CDR3 DNA: TGTGCCAGCAGGGGAAAGGACAGGAGGGGCAATCAGCCCCAGCATTTT
clone size: -; D gene: TRBD1; V gene: TRBV7-9; J gene: TRBJ2-6; CDR3 protein: CAFRDREGSGANVLTF; CDR3 DNA: TGTGCCTTCAGGGACAGGGAAGGATCTGGGGCCAACGTCCTGACTTTC
clone size: -; D gene: TRBD1; V gene: TRBV6-1; J gene: TRBJ2-7; CDR3 protein: CASSPRTGSDEQYF; CDR3 DNA: TGTGCCAGCAGTCCCCGGACAGGGAGCGACGAGCAGTACTTC
clone size: many; D gene: TRBD1; V gene: TRBV12-3/TRBV12-4; J gene: TRBJ1-1; CDR3 protein: CASSNAGTAREAFF; CDR3 DNA: TGTGCCAGCAGCAATGCTGGGACAGCACGTGAAGCTTTCTTT
clone size: few; D gene: -; V gene: TRBV6-5; J gene: TRBJ2-7; CDR3 protein: CASSYLQGRKYEQYF; CDR3 DNA: TGTGCCAGCAGTTACCTACAGGGTAGGAAGTACGAGCAGTACTTC
clone size: few; D gene: -; V gene: TRBV7-9; J gene: TRBJ2-1; CDR3 protein: CASSSDPGHESYNEQFF; CDR3 DNA: TGTGCCAGCAGCTCCGATCCGGGACACGAGAGTTACAATGAGCAGTTCTTC
clone size: few; D gene: -; V gene: TRBV5-1; J gene: TRBJ2-3; CDR3 protein: CATRDRLTDTQYF; CDR3 DNA: TGCGCCACCAGGGACCGACTCACAGATACGCAGTATTTT
clone size: -; D gene: TRBD2; V gene: TRBV12-3/TRBV12-4; J gene: TRBJ2-1; CDR3 protein: CASNPSGGLYNEQFF; CDR3 DNA: TGTGCCAGCAACCCTAGCGGGGGGCTCTACAATGAGCAGTTCTTC
clone size: -; D gene: -; V gene: TRBV12-3/TRBV12-4; J gene: TRBJ2-1; CDR3 protein: CASSLTLTGNEQFF; CDR3 DNA: TGTGCCAGCAGCCTGACGTTAACCGGAAATGAGCAGTTCTTC
clone size: -; D gene: -; V gene: TRBV7-6; J gene: TRBJ2-5; CDR3 protein: CASGPTMETQYF; CDR3 DNA: TGTGCCAGCGGCCCAACAATGGAGACCCAGTACTTC
clone size: -; D gene: -; V gene: TRBV20-1; J gene: TRBJ2-3; CDR3 protein: CSASRSFADTQYF; CDR3 DNA: TGCAGTGCTAGTAGAAGTTTTGCAGATACGCAGTATTTT
clone size: -; D gene: -; V gene: TRBV6-5; J gene: TRBJ2-3; CDR3 protein: CASSYPRAGTDTQYF; CDR3 DNA: TGTGCCAGCAGTTACCCAAGAGCAGGGACAGATACGCAGTATTTT
clone size: -; D gene: -; V gene: TRBV7-2; J gene: TRBJ2-2; CDR3 protein: CASSLNVNTGELFF; CDR3 DNA: TGTGCCAGCAGCCTAAACGTGAACACCGGGGAGCTGTTTTTT
clone size: many; D gene: TRBD1; V gene: TRBV3-1; J gene: TRBJ2-1; CDR3 protein: CASSTGGRGNEQFF; CDR3 DNA: TGTGCCAGCAGTACAGGGGGTCGGGGCAATGAGCAGTTCTTC
clone size: -; D gene: -; V gene: TRBV29-1; J gene: TRBJ2-3; CDR3 protein: CSVVKQQATDTQYF; CDR3 DNA: TGCAGCGTTGTTAAGCAACAGGCGACAGATACGCAGTATTTT
clone size: -; D gene: -; V gene: TRBV12-3/TRBV12-4; J gene: TRBJ2-7; CDR3 protein: CASSRAKTRRDTYEQYF; CDR3 DNA: TGTGCCAGCAGCCGAGCGAAGACTAGACGAGATACCTACGAGCAGTACTTC
clone size: many; D gene: TRBD2; V gene: TRBV20-1; J gene: TRBJ2-1; CDR3 protein: CSAHGLAGGGSYNEQFF; CDR3 DNA: TGCAGTGCTCATGGGCTAGCGGGGGGTGGTTCCTACAATGAGCAGTTCTTC
clone size: few; D gene: -; V gene: TRBV5-1; J gene: TRBJ2-7; CDR3 protein: CASSFAGRTYEQYF; CDR3 DNA: TGCGCCAGCAGCTTCGCGGGACGGACTTACGAGCAGTACTTC
clone size: -; D gene: -; V gene: TRBV7-2; J gene: TRBJ2-2; CDR3 protein: CASSPYGELFF; CDR3 DNA: TGTGCCAGCAGCCCGTACGGGGAGCTGTTTTTT
clone size: many; D gene: -; V gene: TRBV12-3/TRBV12-4; J gene: TRBJ2-3; CDR3 protein: CASSLQGASTDTQYF; CDR3 DNA: TGTGCCAGCAGTCTACAGGGAGCTAGCACAGATACGCAGTATTTT